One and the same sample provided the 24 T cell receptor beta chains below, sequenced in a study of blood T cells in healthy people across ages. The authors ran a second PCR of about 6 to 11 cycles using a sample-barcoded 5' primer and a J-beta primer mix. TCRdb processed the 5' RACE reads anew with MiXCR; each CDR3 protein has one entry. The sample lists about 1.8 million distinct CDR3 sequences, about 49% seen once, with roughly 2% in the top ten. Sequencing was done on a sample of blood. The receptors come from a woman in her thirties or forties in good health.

CDR3 nucleotides: TGTGCCAGCAGCTTATCTCTAGCGGGGGGACTAGGCCCGTACAATGAGCAGTTCTTC. Protein sequence: CASSLSLAGGLGPYNEQFF. The V gene is TRBV6-2 or TRBV6-3, the J gene TRBJ2-1; TRBD2 matches at 11 bases. Germline V lookup: CDR1 MNHEY, CDR2 SVGEGT. Unmatched junction bases numbered 17, after V lost 6 bases and J lost 4 bases. The CDR3 totals 19 residues.

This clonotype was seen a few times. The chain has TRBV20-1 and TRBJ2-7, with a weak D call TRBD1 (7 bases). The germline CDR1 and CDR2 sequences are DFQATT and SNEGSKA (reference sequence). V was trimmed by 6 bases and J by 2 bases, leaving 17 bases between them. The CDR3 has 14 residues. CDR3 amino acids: CSADQGGTAYEQYF. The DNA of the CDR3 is TGCAGTGCAGATCAGGGGGGAACTGCCTACGAGCAGTACTTC.

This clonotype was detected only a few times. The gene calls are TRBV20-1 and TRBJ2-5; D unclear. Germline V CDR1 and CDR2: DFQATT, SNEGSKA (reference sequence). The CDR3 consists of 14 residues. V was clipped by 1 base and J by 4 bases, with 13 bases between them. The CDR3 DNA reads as TGCAGTGCTAGAGGGGTATCTTTTGTAGAGACCCAGTACTTC. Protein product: CSARGVSFVETQYF.

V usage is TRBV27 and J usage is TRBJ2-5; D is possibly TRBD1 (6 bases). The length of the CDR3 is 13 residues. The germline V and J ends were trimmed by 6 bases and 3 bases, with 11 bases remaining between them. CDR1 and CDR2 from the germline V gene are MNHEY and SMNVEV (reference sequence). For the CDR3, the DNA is TGTGCCAGCAGGTACAGGGCGAAAGAGACCCAGTACTTC. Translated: CASRYRAKETQYF.

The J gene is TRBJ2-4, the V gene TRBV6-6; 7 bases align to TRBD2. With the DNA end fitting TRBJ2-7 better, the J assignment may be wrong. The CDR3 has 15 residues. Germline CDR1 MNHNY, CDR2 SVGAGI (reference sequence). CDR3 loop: CASRPVSGGEHEQYF. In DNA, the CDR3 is TGTGCCAGCAGGCCAGTTTCGGGGGGAGAGCACGAGCAGTACTTC.

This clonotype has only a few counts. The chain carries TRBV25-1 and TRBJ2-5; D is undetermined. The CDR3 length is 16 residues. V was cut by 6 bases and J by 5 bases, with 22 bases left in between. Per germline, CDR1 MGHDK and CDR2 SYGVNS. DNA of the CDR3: TGTGCCAGCAGGCCCCCCCTGACCCTGGGGATGGAGACCCAGTACTTC. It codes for CASRPPLTLGMETQYF.

CDR3: CASSLYQTGGRGDTQYF. Written as DNA, the CDR3 is TGTGCCAGCAGTCTATACCAGACCGGGGGGCGCGGAGATACGCAGTATTTT. The chain uses TRBV27 and TRBJ2-3; a possible D gene is TRBD2 (7 bases). Trimming shortened V by 5 bases and J by 5 bases, and 23 bases separated the two germline ends. Germline-derived CDR1 and CDR2 are MNHEY and SMNVEV (reference sequence). The CDR3 extends over 17 amino acids.

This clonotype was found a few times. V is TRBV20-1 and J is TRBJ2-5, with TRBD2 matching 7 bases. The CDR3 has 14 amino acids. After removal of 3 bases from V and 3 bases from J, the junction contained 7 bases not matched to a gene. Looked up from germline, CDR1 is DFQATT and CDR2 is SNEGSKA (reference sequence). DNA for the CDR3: TGCAGTGCTAGCATTGGTGGGGGGGAAGAGACCCAGTACTTC. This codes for CSASIGGGEETQYF.

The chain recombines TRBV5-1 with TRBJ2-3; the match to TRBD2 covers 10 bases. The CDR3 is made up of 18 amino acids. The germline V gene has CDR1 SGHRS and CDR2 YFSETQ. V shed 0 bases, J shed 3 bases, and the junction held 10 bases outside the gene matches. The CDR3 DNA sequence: TGCGCCAGCAGCTTGGACCCTAAACTAGCGGGACGTACAGATACGCAGTATTTT. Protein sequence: CASSLDPKLAGRTDTQYF.

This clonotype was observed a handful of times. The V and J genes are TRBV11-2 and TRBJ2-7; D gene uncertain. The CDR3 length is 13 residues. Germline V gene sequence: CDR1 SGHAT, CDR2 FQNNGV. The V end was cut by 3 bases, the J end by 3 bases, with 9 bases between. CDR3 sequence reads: CASSFGLDYEQYF. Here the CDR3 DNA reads TGTGCCAGCAGCTTTGGGCTAGACTACGAGCAGTACTTC.

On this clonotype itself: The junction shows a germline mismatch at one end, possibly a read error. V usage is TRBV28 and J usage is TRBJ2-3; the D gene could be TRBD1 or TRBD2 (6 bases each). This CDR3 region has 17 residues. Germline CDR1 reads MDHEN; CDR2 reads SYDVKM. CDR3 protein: CANSSPRGDVGRDTQYF. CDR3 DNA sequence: TGTGCCAACAGTTCCCCAAGGGGGGACGTGGGAAGGGATACGCAGTATTTT.

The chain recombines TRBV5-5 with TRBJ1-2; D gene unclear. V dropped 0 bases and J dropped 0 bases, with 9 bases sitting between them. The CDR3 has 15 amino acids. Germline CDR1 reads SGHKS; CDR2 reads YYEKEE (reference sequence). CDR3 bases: TGTGCCAGCAGCTTGGTAGACCTAGCTAACTATGGCTACACCTTC. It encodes CASSLVDLANYGYTF.

The CDR3 DNA sequence: TGCGCCAGCAGCCAAGGGGGGACAGGGCTGTACTTC. Encoded protein: CASSQGGTGLYF. The J gene is TRBJ2-7, the V gene TRBV4-3, with TRBD1 matching 9 bases. This CDR3 contains 12 residues. V lost 1 base, J lost 12 bases, and 4 bases stayed unmatched. Germline values: CDR1 LGHNA, CDR2 YSLEER.

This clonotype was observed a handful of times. The DNA of the CDR3 is TGTGCCAGCAGTACGGGGGGCGCGGGACACAATGAGCAGTTCTTC. Amino acid sequence: CASSTGGAGHNEQFF. The chain couples TRBV6-2 or TRBV6-3 to TRBJ2-1; D perhaps matches TRBD2 (7 bases). Trimming took off 5 bases at V and 5 bases at J, with 16 bases between the two ends. The CDR3 loop spans 15 amino acids. In germline, CDR1 is MNHEY, CDR2 SVGEGT.

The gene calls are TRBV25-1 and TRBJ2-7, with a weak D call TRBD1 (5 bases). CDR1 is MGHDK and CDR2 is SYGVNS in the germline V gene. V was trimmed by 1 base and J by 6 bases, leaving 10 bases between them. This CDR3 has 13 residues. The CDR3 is CASSELQGSEQYF. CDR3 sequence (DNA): TGTGCCAGCAGTGAATTGCAGGGTAGCGAGCAGTACTTC.

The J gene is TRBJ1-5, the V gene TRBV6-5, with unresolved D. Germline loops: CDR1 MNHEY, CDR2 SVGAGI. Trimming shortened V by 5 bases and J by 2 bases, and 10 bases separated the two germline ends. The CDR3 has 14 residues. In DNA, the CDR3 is TGTGCCAGCAGTGCGCAGACGGGCAATCAGCCCCAGCATTTT. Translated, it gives CASSAQTGNQPQHF.

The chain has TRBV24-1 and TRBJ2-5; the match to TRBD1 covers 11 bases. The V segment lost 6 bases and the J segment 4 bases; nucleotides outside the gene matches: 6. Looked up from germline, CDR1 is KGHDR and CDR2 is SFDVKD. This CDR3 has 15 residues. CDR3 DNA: TGTGCCACCAGTACCGGACAGGGGGCTTTAGAGACCCAGTACTTC. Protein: CATSTGQGALETQYF.

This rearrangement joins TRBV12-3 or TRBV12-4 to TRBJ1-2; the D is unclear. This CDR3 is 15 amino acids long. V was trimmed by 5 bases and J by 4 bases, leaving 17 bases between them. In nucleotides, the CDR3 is TGTGCCAGCAGTGCGAAGGTGAGGCTCGTCTATGGCTACACCTTC. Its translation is CASSAKVRLVYGYTF.

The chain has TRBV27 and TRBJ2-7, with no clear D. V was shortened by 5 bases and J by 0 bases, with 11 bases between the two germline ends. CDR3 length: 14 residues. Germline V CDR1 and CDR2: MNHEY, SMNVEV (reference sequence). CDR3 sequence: CASSPQPVSYEQYF. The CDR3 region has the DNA TGTGCCAGCAGTCCCCAGCCTGTCTCCTACGAGCAGTACTTC.

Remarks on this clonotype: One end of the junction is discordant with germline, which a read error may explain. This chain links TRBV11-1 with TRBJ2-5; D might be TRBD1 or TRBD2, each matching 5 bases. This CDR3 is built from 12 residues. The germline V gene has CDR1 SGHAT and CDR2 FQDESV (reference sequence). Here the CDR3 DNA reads TGTACCAGCAGCCCCCGTGGCAGGGAGCAGTACTTC. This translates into CTSSPRGREQYF.

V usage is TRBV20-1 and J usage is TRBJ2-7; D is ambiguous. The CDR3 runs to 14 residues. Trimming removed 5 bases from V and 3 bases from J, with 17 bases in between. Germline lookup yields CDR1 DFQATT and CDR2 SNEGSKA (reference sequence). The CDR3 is CSAGAGSVHYEQYF. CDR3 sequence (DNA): TGCAGTGCTGGAGCAGGTTCCGTTCACTACGAGCAGTACTTC.

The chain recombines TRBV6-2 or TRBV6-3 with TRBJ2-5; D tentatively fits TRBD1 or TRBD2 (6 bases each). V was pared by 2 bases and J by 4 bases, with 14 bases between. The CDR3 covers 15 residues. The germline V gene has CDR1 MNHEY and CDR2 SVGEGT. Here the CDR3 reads CASSYTGAQSETQYF. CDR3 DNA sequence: TGTGCCAGCAGTTACACGGGGGCACAATCAGAGACCCAGTACTTC.

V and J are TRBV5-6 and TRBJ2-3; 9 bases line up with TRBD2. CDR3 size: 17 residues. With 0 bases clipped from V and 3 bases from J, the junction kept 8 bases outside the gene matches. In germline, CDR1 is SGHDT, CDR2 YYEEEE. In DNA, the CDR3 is TGTGCCAGCAGCTTGGGTGCAGCGGGGGGCTTGACAGATACGCAGTATTTT. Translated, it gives CASSLGAAGGLTDTQYF.

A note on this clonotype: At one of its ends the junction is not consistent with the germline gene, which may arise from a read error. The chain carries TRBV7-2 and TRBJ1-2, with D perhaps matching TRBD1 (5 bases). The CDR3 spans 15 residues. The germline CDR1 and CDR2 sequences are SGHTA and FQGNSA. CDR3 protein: CASSIQGPGNSGYTF. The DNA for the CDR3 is TGTGCCAGCAGCATCCAGGGCCCCGGCAACTCTGGCTACACCTTC.